This T cell receptor beta chain was identified in a study of CD8 T cells in ankylosing spondylitis. Study-wide results and caveats: Apparently characteristic of ankylosing spondylitis blood was a TCR beta motif (eight highly homologous variants).

The CDR3 sequence is 13 residues long. V lost 5 bases, J lost 4 bases, and 11 bases lay in between. Germline loops: CDR1 MNHNY, CDR2 SVGAGI (reference sequence). Only a few counts were recorded for this clonotype. Its target is not known. Library preparation for TCR beta used quantitative 5'-RACE with molecular barcodes. TCRdb passed the 5' RACE reads through MiXCR, listing each CDR3 protein once. The sample has fewer than 400,000 distinct CDR3 sequences; around 8% are singletons. This rearrangement joins TRBV6-6 to TRBJ1-2, with D unclear. The sequence was obtained from a male donor with ankylosing spondylitis. The sample taken for sequencing was blood, either unsorted or a sorted T cell fraction (not recorded which). CDR3 nucleotides: TGTGCCAGCAGTACGACGGCCTTCTATGGCTACACCTTC. Its translation is CASSTTAFYGYTF.